The source of this T cell receptor beta chain is a study of cytomegalovirus exposure and HLA in healthy donors. Whole-study findings and limits: The study dropped some indistinguishable V segments, TRBV6-2 and TRBV6-3 among them. Presence/absence analyses assumed roughly uniform sequencing depth across donors, which may not hold.

From germline, CDR1 is SEHNR and CDR2 FQNEAQ (reference sequence). This CDR3 has 15 residues. V lost 5 bases, J lost 6 bases, and 8 bases stayed unmatched. A note on this clone: Its antigen remains unknown.

This PCR relied on a set of 60 Vbeta primers and 13 Jbeta primers. Generated by immunoSEQ multiplex PCR, the TCRdb table keeps only in-frame clones and is missing some. Here the sample spans 85,000 to 90,000 clones, about 75% being singletons. The chain links TRBV7-9 to TRBJ2-1, with 9 nucleotides matching TRBD2. The specimen sequenced was PBMCs. The TCR sequence derives from a man aged 25-45 years in good health and CMV-seropositive. The CDR3 loop is CASSTAGGPINEQFF. The CDR3 coding sequence is TGTGCCAGCAGCACCGCGGGGGGGCCAATCAATGAGCAGTTCTTC.